The sequence of this TCR beta chain was determined in a study of cytomegalovirus exposure and HLA in healthy donors (dated 2017 in TCRdb). Concerning the study at large: According to an earlier analysis of several hundred of the donors, roughly 180 million T cells yielded 95 million to 140 million unique TCR beta sequences and less than 300 Gb of sequence data. Among over 350 genotyped donors of the cohort, an average of around 240,000 unique TCR beta nucleotide sequences were sequenced per donor, around 18% of them non-productive. The study aimed to test whether signatures of past pathogen exposure could be identified by cataloging public T cell receptors. Four or five DR-DQ haplotypes were handled as single units for association and clustering because linkage in the cohort was strong. A separate validation cohort of roughly 110 different subjects was used in addition to the roughly 620-subject first cohort. Every discovery cohort repertoire had been produced on one sequencing platform. Of the 350 to 450 genotyped donors, 81% were placed in the genetic ancestry cluster associated with self-reported Caucasian donors. A later genetic analysis took genome-wide SNP genotypes for about three fifths of the 666 donors and used that subset as a discovery cohort. Class I and class II HLA loci were covered by the typing at four-digit resolution. Using immunosequencing, the study profiled T cell repertoires from some 670 subjects and related those repertoires to cytomegalovirus serostatus. To decide whether each TCR beta V gene segment behaved as functional or pseudogenic, an earlier analysis of some 540 of the donors relied on high-throughput TCR beta sequencing. To predict cytomegalovirus infection status, the study brought together high-throughput TCR immunosequencing, statistical association of individual TCRs with disease status, and machine learning. The number of typed donors differed by locus: 629-630 for A, B, C, DRB1 and DQB1; 500 to 550 for DQA1; approximately 600 for DPA1; and approximately 450 for DPB1. To study patterns of TCR occurrence, a later analysis re-analyzed previously published TCR beta repertoires from several hundred donors and added high-resolution HLA genotyping. Donor age, sex, ethnicity and CMV serostatus were compiled together with the repertoire data. The later analysis used no new phenotypic data to find candidate immune exposures, relying instead on TCR beta sequences and their occurrence across donors. An early release that covered some 640 HLA-typed donors contained about 300 gigabases of sequencing data and tens of millions of unique TCR sequences.

The cohort consisted of 600 or so healthy bone marrow donors. At the time of sampling, every cohort member was nominally healthy, though immune exposures that went unrecorded were likely present. The donor was CMV seropositive and belonged to the group of 250 to 300 seropositive cohort members. A peripheral blood sample was collected from each donor, and TCR beta sequencing was performed on peripheral blood mononuclear cells. The Qiagen DNeasy Blood Extraction Kit was used to extract genomic DNA from the blood cell samples. General study outcomes and caveats: A further reported finding was that TCR beta sequences accurately predicted the HLA-A and HLA-B alleles for most subjects in the first cohort. Specific HLA alleles were associated with 15,000 to 20,000 TCR beta sequences at a false discovery rate of 0.05 in a later analysis. Strong co-occurrence of HLA alleles, especially DR and DQ, made assigning TCR associations to individual alleles difficult. In the study, around 150 TCR beta chains were listed as associated with cytomegalovirus. Broadly in line with IMGT annotations, most TCR beta V segments showed up in productive rearrangements about 87% or about 30% of the time in an earlier analysis of around 550 of the donors. Linkage disequilibrium might explain the correlated functional status among segregating V segments, but an unknown experimental factor could not be excluded. The presence/absence analyses assumed that sequencing depth was roughly uniform across donors, and that assumption may not be true. Because HLA typing was missing for some donors at each locus, association tests included only the typed subset. The authors suggested that the approach could potentially be extended to other disease states and immunological phenotypes. According to a later analysis, parvovirus B19, influenza, CMV and Epstein-Barr virus appeared linked to several top co-occurrence clusters. Some IMGT-functional V segments, including TRBV6-2 and TRBV6-3, could not be distinguished by the 87-base-pair reads and were therefore excluded. A few of the identified cytomegalovirus-associated TCR beta chains were confirmed in vitro to be specific for cytomegalovirus antigens. Because counts were too low, around 17 rarely observed V segments, including chromosome 9 orphons, were left out of the earlier analysis of 587 of the donors. A later analysis found that HLA-associated TCR beta chains were more clonally expanded and had lower generation probabilities than equally common non-associated chains. The classifier was reported to diagnose cytomegalovirus status with high specificity and sensitivity in both the original and validation cohorts. In this cohort, only TCR beta chains were sequenced, and detectable features were limited by the absence of alpha or paired-chain data. In a later genetic analysis, fewer N-insertions in productive TCRs were reported among donors in an Asian-associated ancestry cluster than the roughly 700-donor mean. The sequencing pipeline was judged likely to have produced a cluster of highly shared sequence variants as a technical artifact. While some public TCRs were present in many individuals, most TCR sequences turned up only very rarely across donors. Most CMV-associated TCR beta chains appeared to be HLA-restricted in a later analysis, and the HLA associations seemed to be driven largely by CMV exposure. An association between a missense DCLRE1C variant and V-gene and J-gene trimming of TCR beta chains was found in a later genetic analysis and replicated in an independent cohort. According to a later analysis, TCR association rates differed among HLA loci, with DRB1 alleles showing the most associated TCRs and HLA-C alleles showing the fewest. For the cohort, immune exposure information was limited to CMV serostatus.

About this clone: It has no known antigen specificity. No clone much larger than this one lies a single base away; base qualities are absent.

CDR1 and CDR2 were assigned from the germline V gene as ENHRY and SYGVKD. Trimming accounts for 6 bases at V and 3 bases at J, while the number of junction bases matched to no gene is 7. From the cysteine up to the phenylalanine, the CDR3 has a length of 16 residues. The retained sequence is limited to the CDR3, 48 bases, with the frame set at the first base. Library generation was performed with the immunoSEQ multiplex PCR assay. The multiplex PCR relied on a mix of 60 forward primers for TCR Vbeta segments and 13 reverse primers for TCR Jbeta segments. A multiplex PCR assay on genomic DNA amplified the CDR3 region of rearranged TCR beta genes. The Illumina HiSeq System was used to sequence the amplified TCR beta libraries as 87-base-pair reads. As for the authors' bioinformatics: Across the 600 to 700 repertoires, a later analysis counted approximately 83 million unique TCR beta chains, roughly 11 million of which were shared by at least two donors. Raw reads were error-corrected and collapsed into unique sequences by a nearest-neighbor algorithm in which closely related sequences were merged to remove PCR and sequencing errors. CDR3 sequences were aligned to IMGT reference sequences to assign V, D and J gene segments. For a sequence to be retained, a match of at least six nucleotides to both a V gene segment and a J gene segment was required. A rearrangement was called productive if the CDR3 had no stop codons and remained in frame with V and J, and every other rearrangement was called non-productive. CDR3 was defined by IMGT convention, running from the second conserved V-encoded cysteine to the conserved J-encoded phenylalanine. The earlier analysis of approximately 500 of the donors excluded sequences that lacked an unambiguous match to a single V gene segment. An earlier analysis of fewer than 750 of the donors classified V segments as functional when productive rearrangements were above 56.7% and as segregating when the standard deviation between donors was above 5%. A statistical classification framework was developed to diagnose cytomegalovirus status using the catalog of TCR beta chain sequences. A later analysis assigned V and J genes by comparing TCR nucleotide sequences with IMGT/GENE-DB human TR gene sequences. A later analysis assigned CDR3 sequences and most-parsimonious VDJ recombination scenarios with the TCRdist pipeline. In a later analysis, each TCR beta chain was defined by its CDR3 amino acid sequence together with its V-gene family, and reads lacking a unique V-gene family were excluded. A later analysis removed over 500 highly shared, low-generation-probability nucleotide sequences to deal with suspected cross-contamination and a sequencing artifact. For each public chain, a later analysis derived a clonal expansion index from normalized ranks of inferred template counts within each repertoire. In a later analysis, generation probabilities were computed with a VDJ recombination model fitted to out-of-frame rearrangements, and the resulting probabilities were checked against IGoR. A later analysis scored TCR-TCR, TCR-HLA and TCR-CMV co-occurrence with hypergeometric tests, applying a repertoire-size bias correction to TCR pairs. A later analysis estimated false discovery rates by permuting HLA or CMV assignments 20 times. In a later analysis, co-occurring TCRs were grouped using DBSCAN, and TCRdist sequence similarity was added for clustering within HLA-allele-positive subsets. Repertoires with fewer than 30,000 or more than 120,000 public chains, plus five repertoires with anomalous nucleotide sharing, were excluded from co-occurrence clustering. The table comes from immuneACCESS by way of TCRdb, which keeps in-frame sequences with V and J called. Part of the clones is missing from these tables; in studies checked, under half for an unresolved V gene and the rest for unknown reasons. V and J calls and clone size are those listed in that table; D and trimming were worked out from the DNA. This sample comprises under 150,000 clones, 67% of them detected only once. The ten largest clones add up to about 8.6% of the sample.

The rearranged chain carries TRBV10-3 and TRBJ2-1, and 11 junction bases match TRBD1. The sample taken for sequencing was PBMCs. The sequence derives from a man aged 18 to 29 in good health and CMV-seropositive. The nucleotides read TGTGCCATCAGAGCTCGGACAGGGGGCATCTACAATGAGCAGTTCTTC. The translation is CAIRARTGGIYNEQFF.